This T cell receptor (beta chain) originates from a study of blood T cell repertoires in COVID-19. Study-level information: Italy, Spain and the United States were the sources of the convalescent and acute COVID-19 samples.

CDR1 SGHTA and CDR2 FQGNSA come from the germline V gene. CDR3 length equals 17 residues. The V and J ends lost 1 base and 1 base respectively, with 11 bases between them. The sample holds one count of this clone. Profiled with immunoSEQ multiplex PCR; TCRdb holds only in-frame clones, not every one. The repertoire holds 90,000 to 100,000 clones, around 82% seen once, with around 11% in the top ten. The genes are TRBV7-2 and TRBJ2-6; D is undetermined. This clonotype originated in a human donor in a cohort sampled during active COVID-19. Sequencing was performed on peripheral blood. CDR3 residues: CASSLGPARSGANVLTF. CDR3 bases: TGTGCCAGCAGCTTAGGCCCCGCTAGGTCTGGGGCCAACGTCCTGACTTTC.